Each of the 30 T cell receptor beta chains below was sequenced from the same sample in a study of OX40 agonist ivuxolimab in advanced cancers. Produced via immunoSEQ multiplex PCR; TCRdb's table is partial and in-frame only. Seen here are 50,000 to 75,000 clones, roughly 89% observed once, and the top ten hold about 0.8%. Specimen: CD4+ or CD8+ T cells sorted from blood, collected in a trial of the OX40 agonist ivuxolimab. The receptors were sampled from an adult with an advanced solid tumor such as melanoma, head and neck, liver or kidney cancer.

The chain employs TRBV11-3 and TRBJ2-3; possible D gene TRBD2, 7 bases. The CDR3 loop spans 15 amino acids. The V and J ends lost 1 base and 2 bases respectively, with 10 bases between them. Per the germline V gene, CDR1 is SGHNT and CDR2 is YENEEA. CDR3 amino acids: CASSLVGGPTDTQYF. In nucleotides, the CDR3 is TGTGCCAGCAGCTTAGTCGGGGGGCCCACAGATACGCAGTATTTT.

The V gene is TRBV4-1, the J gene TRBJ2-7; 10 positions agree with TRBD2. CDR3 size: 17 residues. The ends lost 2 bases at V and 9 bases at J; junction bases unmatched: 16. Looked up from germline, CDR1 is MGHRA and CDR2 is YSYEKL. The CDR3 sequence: CASSQSAASGRKMVQYF. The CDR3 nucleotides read TGCGCCAGCAGCCAATCGGCGGCTAGCGGGAGAAAAATGGTGCAGTACTTC.

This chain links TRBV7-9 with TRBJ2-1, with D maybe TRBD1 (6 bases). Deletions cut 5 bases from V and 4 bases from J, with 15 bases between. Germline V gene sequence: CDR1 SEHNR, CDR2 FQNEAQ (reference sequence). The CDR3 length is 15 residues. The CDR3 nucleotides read TGTGCCAGCAGCCGACAGGAACGAATTTACAATGAGCAGTTCTTC. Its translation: CASSRQERIYNEQFF.

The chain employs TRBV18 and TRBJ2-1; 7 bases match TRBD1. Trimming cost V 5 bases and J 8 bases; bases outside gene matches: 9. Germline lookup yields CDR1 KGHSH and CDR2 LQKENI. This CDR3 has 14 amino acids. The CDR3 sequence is CASSDRAVRDEQFF. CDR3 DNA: TGTGCCAGCTCAGACAGGGCCGTCCGGGATGAGCAGTTCTTC.

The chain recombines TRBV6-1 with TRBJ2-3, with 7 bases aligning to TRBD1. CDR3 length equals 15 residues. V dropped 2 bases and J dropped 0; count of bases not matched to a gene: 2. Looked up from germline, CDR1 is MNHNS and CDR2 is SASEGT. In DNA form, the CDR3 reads TGTGCCAGCAGTGAACTCAGGGGGAGCACAGATACGCAGTATTTT. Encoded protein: CASSELRGSTDTQYF.

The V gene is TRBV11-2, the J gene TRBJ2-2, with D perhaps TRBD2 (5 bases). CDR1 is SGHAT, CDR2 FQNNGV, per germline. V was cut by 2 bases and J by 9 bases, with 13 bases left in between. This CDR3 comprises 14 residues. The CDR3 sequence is CASSLSFAGRELFF. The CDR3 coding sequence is TGTGCCAGCAGCTTATCATTTGCGGGCCGGGAGCTGTTTTTT.

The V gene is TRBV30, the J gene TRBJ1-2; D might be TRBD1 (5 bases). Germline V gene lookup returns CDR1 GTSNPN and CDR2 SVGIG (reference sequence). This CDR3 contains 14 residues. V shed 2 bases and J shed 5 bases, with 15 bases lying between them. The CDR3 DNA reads TGTGCCTGGAGTCAAACCCCAGGGCTGTATGGCTACACCTTC. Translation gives CAWSQTPGLYGYTF.

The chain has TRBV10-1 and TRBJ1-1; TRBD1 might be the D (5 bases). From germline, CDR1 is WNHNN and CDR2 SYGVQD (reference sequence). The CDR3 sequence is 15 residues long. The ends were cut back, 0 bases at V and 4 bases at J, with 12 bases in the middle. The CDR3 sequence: CASSESTGGGTEAFF. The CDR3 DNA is TGCGCCAGCAGTGAGTCGACTGGGGGGGGCACTGAAGCTTTCTTT.

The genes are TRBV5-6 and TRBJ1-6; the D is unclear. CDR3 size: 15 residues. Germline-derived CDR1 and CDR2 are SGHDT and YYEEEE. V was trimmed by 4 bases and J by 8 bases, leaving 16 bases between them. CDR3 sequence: CASSIRGDGYSPLHF. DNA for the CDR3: TGTGCCAGCAGCATTAGAGGCGACGGGTATTCACCCCTCCACTTT.

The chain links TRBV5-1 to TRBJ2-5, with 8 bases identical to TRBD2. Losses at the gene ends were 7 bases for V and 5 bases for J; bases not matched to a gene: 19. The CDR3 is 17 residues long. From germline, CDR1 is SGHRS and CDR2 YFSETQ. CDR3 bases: TGCGCCAGCTCTCTGGGTAGCGGGAACCAAAAAGGGGAGACCCAGTACTTC. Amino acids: CASSLGSGNQKGETQYF.

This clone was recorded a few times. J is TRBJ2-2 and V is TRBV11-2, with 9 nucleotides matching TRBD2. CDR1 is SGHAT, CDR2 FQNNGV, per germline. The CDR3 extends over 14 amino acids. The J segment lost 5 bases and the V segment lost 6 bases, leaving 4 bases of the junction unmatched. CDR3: CASRGSGRTGELFF. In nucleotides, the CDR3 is TGTGCCAGCAGAGGGAGCGGGAGGACCGGGGAGCTGTTTTTT.

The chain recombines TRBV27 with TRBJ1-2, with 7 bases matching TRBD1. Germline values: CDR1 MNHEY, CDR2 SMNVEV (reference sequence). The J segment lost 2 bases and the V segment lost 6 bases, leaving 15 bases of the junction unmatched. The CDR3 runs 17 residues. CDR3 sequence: CASRIRDSLTFNYGYTF. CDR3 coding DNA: TGTGCCAGCAGAATAAGGGACAGCCTAACTTTCAACTATGGCTACACCTTC.

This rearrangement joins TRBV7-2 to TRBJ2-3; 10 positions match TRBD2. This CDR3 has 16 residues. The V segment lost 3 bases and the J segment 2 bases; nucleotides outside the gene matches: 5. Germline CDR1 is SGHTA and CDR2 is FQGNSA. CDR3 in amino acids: CASSFKRGGLTDTQYF. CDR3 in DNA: TGTGCCAGCAGCTTTAAGCGGGGGGGCCTCACAGATACGCAGTATTTT.

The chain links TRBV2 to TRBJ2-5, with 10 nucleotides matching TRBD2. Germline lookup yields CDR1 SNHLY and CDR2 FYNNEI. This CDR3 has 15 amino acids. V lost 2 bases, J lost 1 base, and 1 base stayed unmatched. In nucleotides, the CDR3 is TGTGCCAGCAGTGAACAGCGGGGGGGCCAAGAGACCCAGTACTTC. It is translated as CASSEQRGGQETQYF.

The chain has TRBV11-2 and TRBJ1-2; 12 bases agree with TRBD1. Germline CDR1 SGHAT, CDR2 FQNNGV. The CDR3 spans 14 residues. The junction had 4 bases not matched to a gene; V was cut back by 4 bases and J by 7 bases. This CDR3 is CASSSGTGGVGYTF. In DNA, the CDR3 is TGTGCCAGCAGCTCGGGGACAGGGGGCGTTGGCTACACCTTC.

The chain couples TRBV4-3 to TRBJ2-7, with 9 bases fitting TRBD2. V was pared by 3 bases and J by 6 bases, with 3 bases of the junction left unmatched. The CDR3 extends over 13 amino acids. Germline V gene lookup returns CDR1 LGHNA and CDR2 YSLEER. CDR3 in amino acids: CASSQGLAGEQYF. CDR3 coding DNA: TGCGCCAGCAGCCAGGGACTAGCAGGCGAGCAGTACTTC.

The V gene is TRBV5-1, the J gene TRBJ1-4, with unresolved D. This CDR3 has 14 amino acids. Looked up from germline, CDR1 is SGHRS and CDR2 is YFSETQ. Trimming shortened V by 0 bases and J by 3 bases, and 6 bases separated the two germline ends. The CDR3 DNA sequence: TGCGCCAGCAGCTTGGTCCCAGCTAATGAAAAACTGTTTTTT. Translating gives CASSLVPANEKLFF. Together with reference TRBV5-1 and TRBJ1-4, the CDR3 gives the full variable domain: KAGVTQTPRYLIKTRGQQVTLSCSPISGHRSVSWYQQTPGQGLQFLFEYFSETQRNKGNFPGRFSGRQFSNSRSEMNVSTLELGDSALYLCASSLVPANEKLFFGSGTQLSVL.

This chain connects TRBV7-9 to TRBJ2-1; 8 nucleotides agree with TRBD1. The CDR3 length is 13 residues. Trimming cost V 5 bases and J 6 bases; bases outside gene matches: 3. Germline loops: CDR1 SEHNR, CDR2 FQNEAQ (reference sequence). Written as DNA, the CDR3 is TGTGCCAGCAGCATAACAGGGGGCAATGAGCAGTTCTTC. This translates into CASSITGGNEQFF.

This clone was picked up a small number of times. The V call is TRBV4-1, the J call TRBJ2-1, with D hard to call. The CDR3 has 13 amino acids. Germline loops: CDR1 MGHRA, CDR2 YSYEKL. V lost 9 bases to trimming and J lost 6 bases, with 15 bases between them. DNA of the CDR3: TGCGCCAGTTACTCAACCTCCGGCAATGAGCAGTTCTTC. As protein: CASYSTSGNEQFF.

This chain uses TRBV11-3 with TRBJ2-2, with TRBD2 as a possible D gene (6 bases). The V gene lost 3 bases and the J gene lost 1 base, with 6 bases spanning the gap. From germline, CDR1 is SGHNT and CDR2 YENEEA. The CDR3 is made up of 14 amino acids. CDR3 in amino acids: CASSFGGNTGELFF. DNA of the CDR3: TGTGCCAGCAGCTTCGGGGGGAACACCGGGGAGCTGTTTTTT.

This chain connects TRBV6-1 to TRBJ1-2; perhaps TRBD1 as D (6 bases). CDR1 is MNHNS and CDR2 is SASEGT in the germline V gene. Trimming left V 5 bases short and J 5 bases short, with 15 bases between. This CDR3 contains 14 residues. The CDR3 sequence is CASSRNRVPYGYTF. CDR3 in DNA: TGTGCCAGCAGTCGGAACAGGGTCCCTTATGGCTACACCTTC.

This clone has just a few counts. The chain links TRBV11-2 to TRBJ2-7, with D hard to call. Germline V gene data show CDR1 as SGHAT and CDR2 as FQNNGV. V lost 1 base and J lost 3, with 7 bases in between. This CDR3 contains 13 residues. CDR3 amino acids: CASSLVRSYEQYF. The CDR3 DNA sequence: TGTGCCAGCAGCTTAGTTCGAAGCTACGAGCAGTACTTC. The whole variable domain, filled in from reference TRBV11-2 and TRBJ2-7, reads EAGVAQSPRYKIIEKRQSVAFWCNPISGHATLYWYQQILGQGPKLLIQFQNNGVVDDSQLPKDRFSAERLKGVDSTLKIQPAKLEDSAVYLCASSLVRSYEQYFGPGTRLTVT.

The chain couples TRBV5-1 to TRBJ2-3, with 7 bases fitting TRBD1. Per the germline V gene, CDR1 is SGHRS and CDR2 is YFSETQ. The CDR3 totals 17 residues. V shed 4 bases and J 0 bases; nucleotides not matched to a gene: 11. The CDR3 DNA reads TGCGCCAGCAGCGTCTGGGGACAGCAATCTAGCACAGATACGCAGTATTTT. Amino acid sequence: CASSVWGQQSSTDTQYF.

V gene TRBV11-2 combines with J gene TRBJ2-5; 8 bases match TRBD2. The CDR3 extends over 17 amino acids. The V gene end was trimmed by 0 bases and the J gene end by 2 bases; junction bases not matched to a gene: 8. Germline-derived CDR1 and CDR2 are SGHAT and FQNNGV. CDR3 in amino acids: CASSLDSLTSAQETQYF. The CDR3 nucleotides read TGTGCCAGCAGCTTAGATAGCCTGACTAGCGCTCAAGAGACCCAGTACTTC. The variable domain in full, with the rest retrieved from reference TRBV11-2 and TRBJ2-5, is EAGVAQSPRYKIIEKRQSVAFWCNPISGHATLYWYQQILGQGPKLLIQFQNNGVVDDSQLPKDRFSAERLKGVDSTLKIQPAKLEDSAVYLCASSLDSLTSAQETQYFGPGTRLLVL.

The CDR3 DNA is TGTGCCAGCGGTCCCCCTTGGACTAGCGGTGAGGGCGAGCAGTACTTC. Its protein product is CASGPPWTSGEGEQYF. J is TRBJ2-7 and V is TRBV2; 10 nucleotides align to TRBD2. Germline V gives CDR1 SNHLY, CDR2 FYNNEI. The CDR3 runs 16 residues. Unmatched junction bases numbered 16, after V lost 8 bases and J lost 6 bases. Complete variable domain (other parts from reference TRBV2 and TRBJ2-7): EPEVTQTPSHQVTQMGQEVILRCVPISNHLYFYWYRQILGQKVEFLVSFYNNEISEKSEIFDDQFSVERPDGSNFTLKIRSTKLEDSAMYFCASGPPWTSGEGEQYFGPGTRLTVT.

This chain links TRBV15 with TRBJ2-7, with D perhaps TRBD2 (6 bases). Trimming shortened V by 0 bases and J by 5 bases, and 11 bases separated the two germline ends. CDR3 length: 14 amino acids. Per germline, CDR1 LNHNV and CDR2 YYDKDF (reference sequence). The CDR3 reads CATSRDLGGDEQYF. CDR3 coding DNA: TGTGCCACCAGCAGAGATTTGGGGGGAGACGAGCAGTACTTC.

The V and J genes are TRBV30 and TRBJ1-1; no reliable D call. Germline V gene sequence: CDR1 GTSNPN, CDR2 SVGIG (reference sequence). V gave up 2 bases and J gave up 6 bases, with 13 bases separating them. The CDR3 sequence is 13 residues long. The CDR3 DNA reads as TGTGCCTGGAGTCCTCGAGCTGTCGCTGAAGCTTTCTTT. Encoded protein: CAWSPRAVAEAFF.

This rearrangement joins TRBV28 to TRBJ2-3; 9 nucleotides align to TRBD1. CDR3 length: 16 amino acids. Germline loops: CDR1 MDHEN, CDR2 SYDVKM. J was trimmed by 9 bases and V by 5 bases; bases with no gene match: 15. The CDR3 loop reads CASSPPGTGRRGTQYF. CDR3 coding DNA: TGTGCCAGCAGTCCGCCCGGGACAGGGAGGAGGGGAACGCAGTATTTT.

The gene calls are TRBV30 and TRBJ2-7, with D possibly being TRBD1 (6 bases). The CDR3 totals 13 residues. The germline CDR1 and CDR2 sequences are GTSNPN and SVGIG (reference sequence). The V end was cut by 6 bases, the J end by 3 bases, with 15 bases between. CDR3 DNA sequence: TGTGCCTGCTCCGGGACAAAGCACTACGAGCAGTACTTC. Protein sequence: CACSGTKHYEQYF.

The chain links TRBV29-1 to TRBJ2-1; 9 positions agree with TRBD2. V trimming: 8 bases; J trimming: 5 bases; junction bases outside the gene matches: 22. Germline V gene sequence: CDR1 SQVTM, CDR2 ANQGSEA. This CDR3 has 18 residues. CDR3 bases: TGCAGCTTCCCCCGAAGGGGGGTAGCGGGGGCGTCCCACAATGAGCAGTTCTTC. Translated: CSFPRRGVAGASHNEQFF.